This T cell receptor beta chain was recorded in a study of beta chain features in type 1 diabetes. Notes on the study in general: Whether TCRB rearrangement is influenced by HLA type went unresolved here. Shortening of TCRB CDR3s, moderate but significant, appeared in all four CD4+ subsets of Type 1 diabetes patients.

This clone was found many times. The antigen remains undetermined. Expressed TCRB transcripts got sequenced, as all isolated RNA was reverse transcribed. Repertoires were generated with immunoSEQ multiplex PCR, while TCRdb's copy carries only in-frame clones and drops some. The table shows about 900,000 clones, with 15% to 20% occurring only once. Cells sorted by CD45RO/CCR7/CD25/CD127/CD95/CD27 comprised CD4+ naive, central memory, regulatory and stem cell-like memory cells. Purities in excess of 98% were seen in all sorted populations. V lost 3 bases and J lost 0; bases outside the gene matches: 6. CDR1 and CDR2 from the germline V gene are ENHRY and SYGVKD. The CDR3 contains 16 residues.

The source of this sequence is a woman under 30 in good health. This chain connects TRBV10-3 to TRBJ2-5; 8 nucleotides agree with TRBD1. The sequenced material came from naive CD4+ T cells from blood. The CDR3 bases are TGTGCCATCAGTGACCGGGACAGGCGATACCAAGAGACCCAGTACTTC. Translating gives CAISDRDRRYQETQYF.